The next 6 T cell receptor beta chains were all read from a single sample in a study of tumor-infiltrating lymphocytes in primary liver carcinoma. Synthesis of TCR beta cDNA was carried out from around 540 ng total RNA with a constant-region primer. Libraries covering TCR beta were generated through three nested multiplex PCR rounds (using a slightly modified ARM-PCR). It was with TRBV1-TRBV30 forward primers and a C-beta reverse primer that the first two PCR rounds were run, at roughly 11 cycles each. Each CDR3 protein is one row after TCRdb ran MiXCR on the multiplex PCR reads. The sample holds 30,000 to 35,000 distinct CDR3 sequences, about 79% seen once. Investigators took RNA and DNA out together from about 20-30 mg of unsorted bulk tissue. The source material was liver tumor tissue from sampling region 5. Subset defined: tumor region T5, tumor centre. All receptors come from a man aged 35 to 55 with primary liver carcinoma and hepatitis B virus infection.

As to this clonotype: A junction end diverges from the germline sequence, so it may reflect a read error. The CDR3 spells CSSSVDFTDTQYF. CDR3 nucleotide sequence: TGTTCCAGCAGCGTGGATTTCACAGATACGCAGTATTTT. The rearrangement joins TRBV6-6 to TRBJ2-3; unclear D gene. The CDR3 has 13 residues. Germline V gives CDR1 MNHNY, CDR2 SVGAGI (reference sequence).

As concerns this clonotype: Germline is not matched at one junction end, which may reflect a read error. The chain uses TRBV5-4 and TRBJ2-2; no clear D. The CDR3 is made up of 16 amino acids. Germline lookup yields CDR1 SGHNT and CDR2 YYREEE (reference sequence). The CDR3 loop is CASSPGGGVNTEELFF. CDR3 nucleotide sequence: TGTGCCAGCAGCCCGGGTGGTGGGGTGAACACCGAGGAGCTGTTTTTT.

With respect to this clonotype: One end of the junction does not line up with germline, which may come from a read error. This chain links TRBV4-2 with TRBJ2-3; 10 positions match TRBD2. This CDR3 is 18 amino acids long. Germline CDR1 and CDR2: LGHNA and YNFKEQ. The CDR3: CASSQVVFLAGATDTQYF. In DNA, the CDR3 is TGTGCCAGCAGCCAAGTGGTGTTTCTAGCGGGAGCGACAGATACGCAGTACTTT.

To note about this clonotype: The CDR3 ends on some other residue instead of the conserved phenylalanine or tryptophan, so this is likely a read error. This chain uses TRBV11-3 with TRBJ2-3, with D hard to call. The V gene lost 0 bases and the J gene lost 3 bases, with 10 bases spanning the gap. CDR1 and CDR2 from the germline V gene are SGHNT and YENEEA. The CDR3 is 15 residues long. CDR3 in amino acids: CASSLDRLTTDTQYL. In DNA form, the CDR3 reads TGTGCCAGCAGCTTAGATCGACTTACTACAGATACGCAGTATTTG.

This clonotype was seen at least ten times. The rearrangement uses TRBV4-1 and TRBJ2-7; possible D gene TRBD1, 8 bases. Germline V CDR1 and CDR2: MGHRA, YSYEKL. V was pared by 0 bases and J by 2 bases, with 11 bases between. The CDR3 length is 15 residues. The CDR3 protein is CASSQDTGGAYEQYF. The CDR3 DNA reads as TGCGCCAGCAGCCAAGATACAGGGGGGGCCTACGAGCAGTACTTC.

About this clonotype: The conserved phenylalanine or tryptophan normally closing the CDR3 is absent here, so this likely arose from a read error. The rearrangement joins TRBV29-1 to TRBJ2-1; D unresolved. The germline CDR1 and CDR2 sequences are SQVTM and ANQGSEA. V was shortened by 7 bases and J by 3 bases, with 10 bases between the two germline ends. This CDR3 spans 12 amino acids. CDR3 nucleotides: TGCAGCGCCCTAAGGGACTACAATGAGCAGTTCCTC. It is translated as CSALRDYNEQFL.